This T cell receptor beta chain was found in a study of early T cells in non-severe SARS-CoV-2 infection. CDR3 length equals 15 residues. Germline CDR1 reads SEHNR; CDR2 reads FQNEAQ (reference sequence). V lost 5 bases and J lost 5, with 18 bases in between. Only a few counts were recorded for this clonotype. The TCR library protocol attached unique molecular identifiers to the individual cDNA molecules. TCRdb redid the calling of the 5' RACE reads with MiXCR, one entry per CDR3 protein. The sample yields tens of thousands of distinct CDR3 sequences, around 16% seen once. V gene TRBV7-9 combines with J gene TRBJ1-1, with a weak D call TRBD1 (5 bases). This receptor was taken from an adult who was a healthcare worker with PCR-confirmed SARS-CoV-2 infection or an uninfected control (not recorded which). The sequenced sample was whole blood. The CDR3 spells CASSPVQGGRTEAFF. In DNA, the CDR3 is TGTGCCAGCAGCCCAGTCCAGGGAGGGAGGACTGAAGCTTTCTTT.